Sequencing of this TCR beta chain was carried out in a study of T cell responses to AZD1222 COVID-19 vaccine. Using immunoSEQ multiplex PCR, the repertoire was profiled, and TCRdb retains in-frame clones only, with some absent. The profile shows 70,000 to 80,000 clones, over 60% of them singletons. CDR3 length equals 13 residues. CDR1 is MNHEY and CDR2 is SVGAGI in the germline V gene. V shed 7 bases and J 4 bases; nucleotides not matched to a gene: 3. This clone was detected a few times. As yet, its antigen is unknown. Study-wide results and limits: Following two doses of AZD1222, Spike-specific TCR breadth and depth rose. CD4 TCRs covered the whole spike, strongest at regions 160-218 and 743-854.

The receptor's source is an adult who received the AZD1222 COVID-19 vaccine. The chain joins TRBV6-5 to TRBJ1-3; 8 nucleotides align to TRBD1. The sample was peripheral blood, taken 28 days after the second AZD1222 dose. CDR3 DNA: TGTGCCAGCATTTGGGACAGGGGAAACACCATATATTTT. Protein product: CASIWDRGNTIYF.